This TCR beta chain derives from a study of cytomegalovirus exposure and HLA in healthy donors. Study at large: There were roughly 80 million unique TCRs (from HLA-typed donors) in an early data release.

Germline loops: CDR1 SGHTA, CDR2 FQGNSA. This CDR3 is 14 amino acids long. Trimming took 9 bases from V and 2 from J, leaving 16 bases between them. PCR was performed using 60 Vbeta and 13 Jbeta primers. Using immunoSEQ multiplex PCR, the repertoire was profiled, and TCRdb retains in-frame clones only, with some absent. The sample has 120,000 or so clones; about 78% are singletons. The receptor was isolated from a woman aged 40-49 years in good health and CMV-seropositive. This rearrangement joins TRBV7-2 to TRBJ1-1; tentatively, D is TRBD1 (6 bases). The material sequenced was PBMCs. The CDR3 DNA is TGTGCCAGTCGACGAGGACAGATTAACACTGAAGCTTTCTTT. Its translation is CASRRGQINTEAFF.